The next 29 T cell receptor beta chains were all read from a single sample in a study of shared clonotypes between healthy human individuals. Some clones are missing from TCRdb's copy, which holds only in-frame ones; the method was immunoSEQ multiplex PCR. The sample carries over a million clones, roughly 97% recorded once. The material sequenced was naive CD4+ T cells sorted from blood. Subset described: CD45RA+ positively selected. Receptor source: a man aged 30-40 years in good health.

The genes are TRBV11-2 and TRBJ2-7; no clear D gene. From germline, CDR1 is SGHAT and CDR2 FQNNGV. V dropped 7 bases and J dropped 1 base, with 17 bases sitting between them. This CDR3 contains 15 residues. The CDR3 loop is CASTHGPSISYEQYF. The CDR3 DNA sequence: TGTGCCAGCACCCACGGTCCTTCCATATCCTACGAGCAGTACTTC. Drawing the rest from reference TRBV11-2 and TRBJ2-7, the complete variable domain is EAGVAQSPRYKIIEKRQSVAFWCNPISGHATLYWYQQILGQGPKLLIQFQNNGVVDDSQLPKDRFSAERLKGVDSTLKIQPAKLEDSAVYLCASTHGPSISYEQYFGPGTRLTVT.

V gene TRBV5-6 combines with J gene TRBJ2-7; a possible D gene is TRBD2 (5 bases). V dropped 4 bases and J dropped 0 bases, with 11 bases sitting between them. The CDR3 spans 14 residues. The germline CDR1 and CDR2 sequences are SGHDT and YYEEEE. The CDR3 nucleotides are TGTGCCAGCAGCCCGCGGGCTCGCTCCTACGAGCAGTACTTC. It codes for CASSPRARSYEQYF.

The V gene is TRBV18, the J gene TRBJ1-3, with a weak D call TRBD1 (5 bases). Germline V lookup: CDR1 KGHSH, CDR2 LQKENI. V lost 3 bases and J lost 0, with 9 bases in between. This CDR3 region has 15 residues. DNA for the CDR3: TGTGCCAGCTCACCCAGTAGGGGCTCTGGAAACACCATATATTTT. As protein: CASSPSRGSGNTIYF.

This clone was seen just once. The V and J genes are TRBV19 and TRBJ1-2, with 9 bases matching TRBD1. The CDR3 loop spans 14 amino acids. Per germline, CDR1 LNHDA and CDR2 SQIVND (reference sequence). With 8 bases clipped from V and 8 bases from J, the junction kept 12 bases outside the gene matches. In nucleotides, the CDR3 is TGTGCCAGTTGCACAGGGGGCAACTCCGGGGGCTACACCTTC. Its protein product is CASCTGGNSGGYTF.

Here the CDR3 reads CASSPGLAVGYEQYF. The DNA of the CDR3 is TGTGCCAGCAGTCCGGGACTAGCGGTGGGCTACGAGCAGTACTTC. The chain employs TRBV27 and TRBJ2-7; 11 nucleotides agree with TRBD2. Germline CDR1 MNHEY, CDR2 SMNVEV (reference sequence). The CDR3 is made up of 15 amino acids. V lost 5 bases to trimming and J lost 3 bases; unmatched junction nucleotides: 6.

V usage is TRBV7-2 and J usage is TRBJ1-1; D unresolved. Germline CDR1 SGHTA, CDR2 FQGNSA. The CDR3 consists of 14 residues. Trimming took 2 bases from V and 5 from J, leaving 12 bases between them. CDR3: CASSLSIGRTEAFF. The CDR3 region has the DNA TGTGCCAGCAGCTTAAGTATAGGGCGAACTGAAGCTTTCTTT.

V gene TRBV6-5 combines with J gene TRBJ2-7; D remains ambiguous. CDR1 MNHEY and CDR2 SVGAGI come from the germline V gene. CDR3 length: 15 amino acids. Deletions cut 0 bases from V and 2 bases from J, with 11 bases between. The CDR3 reads CASSYSTDRTYEQYF. CDR3 sequence (DNA): TGTGCCAGCAGTTACTCGACGGATCGTACCTACGAGCAGTACTTC.

The chain joins TRBV7-3 to TRBJ2-1; 10 nucleotides align to TRBD2. Germline values: CDR1 SGHTA, CDR2 FQGTGA. Trimming took 5 bases from V and 1 from J; bases not matched to a gene: 8. The CDR3 loop spans 17 amino acids. The CDR3 DNA reads as TGTGCCAGCAGCCCCTCCCTAGCGGGAGCTTCCTACAATGAGCAGTTCTTC. Its protein product is CASSPSLAGASYNEQFF.

The chain recombines TRBV28 with TRBJ2-5; 11 nucleotides agree with TRBD2. The CDR3 contains 15 residues. J lost 5 bases, V lost 5 bases, and 7 bases had no gene match. CDR1 is MDHEN, CDR2 SYDVKM, per germline. The CDR3 region has the DNA TGTGCCAGCAGTCCAGTAGCGGGAGGGAGGGAGACCCAGTACTTC. Translating gives CASSPVAGGRETQYF. Based on the CDR3 plus reference TRBV28 and TRBJ2-5, the full variable domain is DVKVTQSSRYLVKRTGEKVFLECVQDMDHENMFWYRQDPGLGLRLIYFSYDVKMKEKGDIPEGYSVSREKKERFSLILESASTNQTSMYLCASSPVAGGRETQYFGPGTRLLVL.

The rearrangement links TRBV27 to TRBJ2-1, with 12 bases that match TRBD2. With 6 bases clipped from V and 5 bases from J, the junction kept 11 bases outside the gene matches. Per germline, CDR1 MNHEY and CDR2 SMNVEV (reference sequence). This CDR3 has 17 residues. CDR3 bases: TGTGCCAGCAGGTCTAGCGGGAGGGCCGGGCTTCACAATGAGCAGTTCTTC. Translated, it gives CASRSSGRAGLHNEQFF.

The chain links TRBV10-3 to TRBJ1-2; D gene ambiguous. V was trimmed by 2 bases and J by 0 bases, leaving 4 bases between them. Germline CDR1 and CDR2: ENHRY and SYGVKD. This CDR3 is 13 amino acids long. CDR3 sequence (DNA): TGTGCCATCAGTGAGGGTACTAACTATGGCTACACCTTC. Encoded protein: CAISEGTNYGYTF.

The V gene is TRBV6-5, the J gene TRBJ2-1, with no clear D. The germline V gene encodes CDR1 MNHEY and CDR2 SVGAGI. This CDR3 is 16 amino acids long. Trimming took 0 bases from V and 0 from J, leaving 9 bases between them. The chain's CDR3 is CASSYSRISSYNEQFF. The DNA for the CDR3 is TGTGCCAGCAGTTACTCGCGGATAAGCTCCTACAATGAGCAGTTCTTC.

This chain joins TRBV15 and TRBJ2-1; 9 positions match TRBD1. The germline gives CDR1 LNHNV, CDR2 YYDKDF (reference sequence). V was pared by 2 bases and J by 8 bases, with 7 bases of the junction left unmatched. The CDR3 contains 15 residues. The CDR3 DNA is TGTGCCACCAGCAGACCGGGACAGGGCGTACATGAGCAGTTCTTC. Its translation: CATSRPGQGVHEQFF.

This chain joins TRBV6-1 and TRBJ2-5, with D perhaps assigned TRBD1 or TRBD2 (5 bases each). The V end lost 11 bases, the J end lost 1 base, and 20 bases lay between the germline ends. Germline CDR1 reads MNHNS; CDR2 reads SASEGT. This CDR3 has 15 residues. The CDR3 spells CAGSRDPGGQETQYF. The DNA for the CDR3 is TGTGCCGGCTCCAGGGACCCCGGAGGCCAAGAGACCCAGTACTTC.

J is TRBJ2-7 and V is TRBV11-2; possibly TRBD2 for D (6 bases). Germline CDR1 is SGHAT and CDR2 is FQNNGV. The CDR3 length is 16 residues. Trimming removed 7 bases at V and 6 bases at J, with 25 bases between. The CDR3: CASTFPGGGIRGEQYF. The CDR3 bases are TGTGCCAGCACCTTTCCGGGCGGCGGGATTCGGGGCGAGCAGTACTTC. The variable domain in full, completed from reference TRBV11-2 and TRBJ2-7, reads EAGVAQSPRYKIIEKRQSVAFWCNPISGHATLYWYQQILGQGPKLLIQFQNNGVVDDSQLPKDRFSAERLKGVDSTLKIQPAKLEDSAVYLCASTFPGGGIRGEQYFGPGTRLTVT.

The genes are TRBV2 and TRBJ2-5, with 8 bases aligning to TRBD2. V dropped 8 bases and J dropped 2; count of bases not matched to a gene: 16. CDR1 is SNHLY and CDR2 is FYNNEI in the germline V gene. The CDR3 contains 17 residues. CDR3 loop: CASREGGGRLLQETQYF. As DNA, the CDR3 is TGTGCCAGCCGGGAGGGGGGAGGCAGGCTCCTTCAAGAGACCCAGTACTTC.

The V and J genes are TRBV5-4 and TRBJ2-3; TRBD1 matches 8 bases. CDR3 size: 14 residues. V shed 3 bases and J 2 bases; nucleotides not matched to a gene: 2. CDR1 is SGHNT, CDR2 YYREEE, per germline (reference sequence). CDR3 bases: TGTGCCAGCAGCTGGGGACAGGTCACAGATACGCAGTATTTT. This gives the protein CASSWGQVTDTQYF.

V and J are TRBV2 and TRBJ1-2, with a tentative D call TRBD1 (6 bases). Looked up from germline, CDR1 is SNHLY and CDR2 is FYNNEI. The CDR3 loop spans 13 amino acids. Trimming left V 6 bases short and J 7 bases short, with 15 bases between. CDR3 in DNA: TGTGCCAGCAGCGACAGGTTTCTCGGTGGCTACACCTTC. This encodes CASSDRFLGGYTF.

The chain combines TRBV7-2 with TRBJ1-2; 8 bases line up with TRBD1. CDR1 and CDR2 from the germline V gene are SGHTA and FQGNSA. The CDR3 totals 14 residues. Germline trimming cut 5 bases from V and 5 bases from J; bases unmatched to any gene: 7. CDR3 residues: CASSPGDRPYGYTF. The CDR3 DNA reads as TGTGCCAGCAGCCCTGGGGACAGGCCTTATGGCTACACCTTC.

This rearrangement joins TRBV13 to TRBJ2-1; 9 bases map to TRBD1. The CDR3 has 15 amino acids. The germline V gene encodes CDR1 PRHDT and CDR2 FYEKMQ (reference sequence). Trimming took 7 bases from V and 2 from J; bases not matched to a gene: 6. CDR3 loop: CASTLTGGPYNEQFF. The CDR3 nucleotides are TGTGCCAGCACCTTGACAGGGGGTCCCTACAATGAGCAGTTCTTC.

In regard to this clone: The junction differs from germline at one of its ends, possibly a read error. This chain links TRBV4-1 with TRBJ1-2; 7 bases are shared with TRBD1. This CDR3 has 15 amino acids. From germline, CDR1 is MGHRA and CDR2 YSYEKL. The DNA of the CDR3 is TGCGCCAGCAGCCAAACCGGGACAGCTAATTATGGCTACACCTTC. Encoded protein: CASSQTGTANYGYTF.

This chain joins TRBV4-1 and TRBJ2-5, with 8 bases aligning to TRBD2. From germline, CDR1 is MGHRA and CDR2 YSYEKL. The CDR3 has 16 residues. Trimming at V came to 4 bases and at J to 0 bases, leaving 7 bases not matched to a gene. The CDR3 region has the DNA TGCGCCAGCAGCCCCTTAGCGGGATGGTACCAAGAGACCCAGTACTTC. Its protein product is CASSPLAGWYQETQYF.

This clone came up once. The chain links TRBV16 to TRBJ1-2; maybe TRBD1 (6 bases). CDR1 and CDR2 (germline): KGHSY, FQNENV. V lost 6 bases to trimming and J lost 7 bases, with 18 bases between them. The CDR3 is 14 amino acids. This CDR3 is CASRQGEGYGGYTF. The CDR3 DNA reads as TGTGCCAGCAGACAGGGAGAGGGGTATGGTGGCTACACCTTC.

The genes are TRBV7-6 and TRBJ2-7; 7 bases map to TRBD2. CDR1 is SGHVS, CDR2 FNYEAQ, per germline. The CDR3 is 15 amino acids. With V trimmed by 3 bases and J by 2 bases, 7 bases remained unmatched. The CDR3 region has the DNA TGTGCCAGCAGCTTGGGGGGGACTGCCACCTACGAGCAGTACTTC. This sequence encodes CASSLGGTATYEQYF.

The chain is built from TRBV28 and TRBJ1-1; D is perhaps TRBD1 (5 bases). The V gene lost 6 bases and the J gene lost 4 bases, with 15 bases spanning the gap. CDR1 is MDHEN, CDR2 SYDVKM, per germline. This CDR3 contains 14 residues. This chain's CDR3 is CASSYPGYGTEAFF. The DNA of the CDR3 is TGTGCCAGCAGCTACCCAGGGTACGGCACTGAAGCTTTCTTT.

V gene TRBV2 combines with J gene TRBJ2-7; possible D gene TRBD2, 5 bases. Germline V CDR1 and CDR2: SNHLY, FYNNEI. The germline V and J ends were trimmed by 4 bases and 5 bases, with 18 bases remaining between them. The CDR3 runs to 15 residues. The CDR3 spells CASSGTAGQPHEQYF. For the CDR3, the DNA is TGTGCCAGCAGTGGGACCGCGGGCCAGCCCCACGAGCAGTACTTC.

This clone was seen a single time. The CDR3 bases are TGTGCCAGCAGTCCCACGTATGGGGATTATGGCTACACCTTC. Protein product: CASSPTYGDYGYTF. This chain connects TRBV6-4 to TRBJ1-2; D ambiguous. Trimming took 5 bases from V and 5 from J, leaving 15 bases between them. The CDR3 extends over 14 amino acids. Looked up from germline, CDR1 is MRHNA and CDR2 is SNTAGT.

About this clone itself: Other DNA sequences in the same sample also yield this CDR3. The chain couples TRBV29-1 to TRBJ1-2, with D hard to call. Trimming took 4 bases from V and 7 from J, leaving 7 bases between them. Germline CDR1 reads SQVTM; CDR2 reads ANQGSEA. CDR3 length equals 10 residues. The CDR3 loop reads CSVGAGGYTF. The CDR3 nucleotides are TGCAGCGTTGGTGCGGGTGGCTACACCTTC.

The V call is TRBV7-6, the J call TRBJ2-3; D remains unclear. The V gene's germline CDR1 is SGHVS and CDR2 FNYEAQ. This CDR3 contains 14 residues. V lost 4 bases and J 1 base, leaving 9 bases between the germline ends. As DNA, the CDR3 is TGTGCCAGCAGCTATGGGTCTGGCACAGATACGCAGTATTTT. It specifies CASSYGSGTDTQYF.